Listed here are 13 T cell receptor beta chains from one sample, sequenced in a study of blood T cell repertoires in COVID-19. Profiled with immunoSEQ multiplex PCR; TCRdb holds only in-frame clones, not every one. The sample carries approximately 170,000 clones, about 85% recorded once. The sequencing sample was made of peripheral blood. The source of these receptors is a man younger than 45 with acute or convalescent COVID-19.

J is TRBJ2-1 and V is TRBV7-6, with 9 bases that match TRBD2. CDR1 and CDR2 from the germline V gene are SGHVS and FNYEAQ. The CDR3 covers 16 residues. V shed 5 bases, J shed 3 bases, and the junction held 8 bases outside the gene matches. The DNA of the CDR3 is TGTGCCAGCAGCCTTTTAGTAGCGGGAGTCTACAATGAGCAGTTCTTC. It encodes CASSLLVAGVYNEQFF.

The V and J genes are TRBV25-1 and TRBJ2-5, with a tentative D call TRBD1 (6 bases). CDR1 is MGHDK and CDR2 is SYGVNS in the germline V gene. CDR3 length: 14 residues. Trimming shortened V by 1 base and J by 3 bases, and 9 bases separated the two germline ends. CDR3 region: CASSEFKGEETQYF. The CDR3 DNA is TGTGCCAGCAGTGAATTTAAGGGGGAAGAGACCCAGTACTTC.

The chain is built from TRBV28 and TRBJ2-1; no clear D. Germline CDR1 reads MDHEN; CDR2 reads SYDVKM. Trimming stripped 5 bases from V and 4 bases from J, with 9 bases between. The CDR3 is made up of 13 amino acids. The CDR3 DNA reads TGTGCCAGCAGTACTATGCGGTACAATGAGCAGTTCTTC. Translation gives CASSTMRYNEQFF.

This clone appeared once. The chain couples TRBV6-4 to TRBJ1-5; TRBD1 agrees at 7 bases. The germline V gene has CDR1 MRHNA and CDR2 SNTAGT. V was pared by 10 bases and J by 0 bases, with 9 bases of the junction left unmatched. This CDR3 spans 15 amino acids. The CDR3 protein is CAISDRSYSNQPQHF. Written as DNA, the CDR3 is TGTGCCATCTCGGACAGGTCTTATAGCAATCAGCCCCAGCATTTT.

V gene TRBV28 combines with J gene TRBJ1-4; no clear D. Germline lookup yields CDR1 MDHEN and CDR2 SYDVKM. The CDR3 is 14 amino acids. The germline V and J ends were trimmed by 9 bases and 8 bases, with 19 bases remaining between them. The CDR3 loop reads CASQWERRAEKLFF. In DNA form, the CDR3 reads TGTGCCAGTCAGTGGGAGCGAAGGGCCGAAAAACTGTTTTTT.

The CDR3 region is CASSVDRGEQYF. The DNA of the CDR3 is TGTGCCAGCAGCGTAGACCGAGGCGAGCAGTACTTC. The gene calls are TRBV9 and TRBJ2-7; D is undetermined. The CDR3 has 12 residues. Trimming cost V 0 bases and J 6 bases, with 7 bases left between them. Germline-derived CDR1 and CDR2 are SGDLS and YYNGEE.

The CDR3 protein is CASSLQGRASNSPLHF. Here the CDR3 DNA reads TGCGCCAGCAGCTTACAGGGAAGGGCCTCGAATTCACCCCTCCACTTT. The rearrangement joins TRBV5-1 to TRBJ1-6; possible D gene TRBD1, 6 bases. Looked up from germline, CDR1 is SGHRS and CDR2 is YFSETQ. CDR3 size: 16 residues. V was cut by 2 bases and J by 7 bases, with 16 bases left in between. The full variable domain, with the rest looked up from reference TRBV5-1 and TRBJ1-6, is KAGVTQTPRYLIKTRGQQVTLSCSPISGHRSVSWYQQTPGQGLQFLFEYFSETQRNKGNFPGRFSGRQFSNSRSEMNVSTLELGDSALYLCASSLQGRASNSPLHFGNGTRLTVT.

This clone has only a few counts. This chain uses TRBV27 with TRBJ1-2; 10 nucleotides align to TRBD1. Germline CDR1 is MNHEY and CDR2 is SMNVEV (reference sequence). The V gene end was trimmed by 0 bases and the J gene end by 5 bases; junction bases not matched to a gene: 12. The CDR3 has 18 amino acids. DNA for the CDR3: TGTGCCAGCAGTTTATCTGGGGACAGGGGACCAACCCTTTATGGCTACACCTTC. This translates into CASSLSGDRGPTLYGYTF.

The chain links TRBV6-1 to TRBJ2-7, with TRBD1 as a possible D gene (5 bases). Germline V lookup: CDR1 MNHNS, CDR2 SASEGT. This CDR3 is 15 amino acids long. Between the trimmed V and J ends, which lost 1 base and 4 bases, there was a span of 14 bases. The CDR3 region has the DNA TGTGCCAGCAGTGAAGAGGTCCAGGGTCGGTACGAGCAGTACTTC. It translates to CASSEEVQGRYEQYF.

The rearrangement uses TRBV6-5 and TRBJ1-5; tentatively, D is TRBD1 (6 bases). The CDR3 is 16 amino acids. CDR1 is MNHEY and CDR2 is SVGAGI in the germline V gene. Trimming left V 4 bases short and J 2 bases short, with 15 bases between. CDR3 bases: TGTGCCAGCAGTTCACGCCAGACAGGACGCAATCAGCCCCAGCATTTT. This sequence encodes CASSSRQTGRNQPQHF.

The CDR3, as DNA: TGCAGCGTTCCGGGACACACTAGCTACGAGCAGTACTTC. It translates to CSVPGHTSYEQYF. The chain joins TRBV29-1 to TRBJ2-7; possible D gene TRBD1, 6 bases. This CDR3 spans 13 amino acids. V lost 5 bases, J lost 3 bases, and 14 bases lay in between. Germline V lookup: CDR1 SQVTM, CDR2 ANQGSEA.

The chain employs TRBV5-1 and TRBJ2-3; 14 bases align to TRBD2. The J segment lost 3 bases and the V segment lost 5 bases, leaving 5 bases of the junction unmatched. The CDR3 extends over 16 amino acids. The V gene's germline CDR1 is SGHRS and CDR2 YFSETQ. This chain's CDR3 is CASSNRTSGGTDTQYF. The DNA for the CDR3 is TGCGCCAGCAGTAATAGGACTAGCGGGGGGACAGATACGCAGTATTTT.

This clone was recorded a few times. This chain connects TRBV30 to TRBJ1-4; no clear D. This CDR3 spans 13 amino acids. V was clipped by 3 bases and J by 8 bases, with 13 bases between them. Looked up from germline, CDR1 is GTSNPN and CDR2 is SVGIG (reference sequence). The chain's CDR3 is CAWRSTGGEKLFF. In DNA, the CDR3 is TGTGCCTGGAGATCGACGGGCGGGGAAAAACTGTTTTTT.